This record looks at one T cell receptor beta chain sequence and its context. This receptor's antigen is unknown. No much larger clone is present one base from it, and per-base qualities are unavailable. The time point label, read with the paper, signifies: cycle 4 day 1 (C4D1), after 6 weeks of nivolumab. Every trial patient had relapsed after autologous stem cell transplantation, and cohorts A, B and C differed in prior brentuximab vedotin exposure. CD4+ T cells were purified from thawed PBMCs by magnetic negative selection with a Miltenyi CD4+ T cell isolation kit. The trial cohort was composed of some 57 patients with relapsed/refractory classical Hodgkin lymphoma, for whom complete response, partial response or progressive disease was recorded as best overall response. Single-agent nivolumab was administered to trial patients in the multi-cohort phase II CheckMate 205 trial. Best overall response was determined by an independent review committee according to the 2007 International Working Group response criteria. PBMCs from the trial were collected at three points: immediately before nivolumab initiation (C1D1), and during therapy at cycle 2 day 1 and cycle 4 day 1. After peripheral blood was drawn into 8 mL Vacutainer Cell Preparation Tubes, PBMCs were isolated by centrifugation and then cryopreserved. Purified CD4+ and CD8+ fractions were prepared only for cases where an additional PBMC sample was available. Magnetically labelled cells were removed on LS columns in a quadroMACS separator, and the flow-through was collected as the purified fraction.

The data stem from a study of PD-1 blockade in classical Hodgkin lymphoma (TCRdb year 2020). At the level of the whole study: Nivolumab dosing was 3 mg/kg intravenously every 2 weeks, continuing until either disease progression or unacceptable toxicity. A peripheral blood immune signature of response to PD-1 blockade in classical Hodgkin lymphoma was defined using TCR beta sequencing and CyTOF.

A distance of 12 bases separates the germline ends of V and J, which lose 0 bases and 1 base respectively. The cysteine opens and the phenylalanine closes a CDR3 of 16 amino acids. The kept DNA is CDR3 alone, 48 bases in frame from the first base. From a lookup of the germline V gene, CDR1 and CDR2 are SGDLS and YYNGEE. Genomic DNA was extracted with the Qiagen DNeasy kit from unsorted PBMCs and from negatively selected CD4+ and CD8+ fractions. Amplification of TCR beta CDR3 regions was done by immunoSEQ multiplex PCR with primers that anneal to V and J segments. A synthetic immune receptor repertoire was used to minimize amplification bias, and any remaining bias was removed computationally after sequencing. As for the authors' bioinformatics: Custom Python scripts were used to quantify repertoire diversity as the Shannon entropy index. The unsorted, CD4+ and CD8+ repertoires were each analyzed separately, with the exception of combined analyses, where CD4+ and CD8+ sequences were merged in silico. Clonal expansion was defined as at least a 2-fold frequency increase after treatment relative to C1D1, with a pseudocount of 0.5 for undetected baseline clones. Singleton clones were defined as clones with 0 or 1 copy at C1D1, and non-singleton clones were defined as clones with 2 or more copies. Clones expanded in unsorted samples were annotated as CD4+, CD8+ or unknown by matching protein sequences in sorted samples from the same patient. Diversity changes from C1D1 to C4D1 were tested in paired samples using Wilcoxon tests. This is the immuneACCESS table as TCRdb keeps it, with only in-frame sequences that have V and J called. A part of the clones is gone; compared with another copy, unresolved V genes explain less than half, and the rest is unexplained. From that table come the V and J calls and clone size; the DNA was used to work out D and trimming. For this sample there are some 15,000 clones; over 70% appear just once. Jointly, the top ten make up about 1.9% of the sample.

Results and caveats for the whole study, not just this receptor: Baseline diversity similar to that of newly diagnosed patients was observed in trial patients achieving complete response, whereas significantly lower diversity was observed in partial responders and progressors. The study covered only a single clinical trial cohort, and the causes of the repertoire differences, possibly disease activity or prior therapy, were still not defined. Lower diversity was seen in patients whose nivolumab began less than 1 year after ASCT, and these patients were left out of later analyses so that immune reconstitution would not confound the results. Baseline TCR diversity was reported to be lower in newly diagnosed patients than in healthy donors, and even lower in relapsed/refractory patients. CD4+ but not CD8+ TCR diversity rose significantly by C4D1 (p=0.0027 vs p=0.16), most apparent in complete responders (p=0.02).

This specimen consisted of CD4+ T cells from blood, obtained before the fourth cycle of nivolumab. The receptor comes from a human donor with classical Hodgkin lymphoma. The sequence joins TRBV9 to TRBJ2-3; no D gene is confidently identified. The CDR3 is CASSVGRVLGTDTQYF. The nucleotide sequence is given as TGTGCCAGCAGCGTAGGACGGGTCCTCGGCACAGATACGCAGTATTTT.